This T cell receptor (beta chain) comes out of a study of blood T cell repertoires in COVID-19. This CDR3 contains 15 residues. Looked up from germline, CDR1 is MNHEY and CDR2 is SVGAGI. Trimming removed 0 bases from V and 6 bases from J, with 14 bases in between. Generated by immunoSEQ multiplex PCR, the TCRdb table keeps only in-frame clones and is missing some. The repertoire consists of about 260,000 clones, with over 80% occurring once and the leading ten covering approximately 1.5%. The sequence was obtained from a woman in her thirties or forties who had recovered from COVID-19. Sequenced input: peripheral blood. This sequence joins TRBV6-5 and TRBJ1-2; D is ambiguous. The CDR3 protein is CASSYSISYDNGYTF. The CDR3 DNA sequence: TGTGCCAGCAGTTACTCGATCAGCTACGACAATGGCTACACCTTC.